Shown below are 20 T cell receptor beta chains from a single sample sequenced in a study of blood T cell repertoires in COVID-19. TCRdb's table, derived via immunoSEQ multiplex PCR, lists solely in-frame clones and lacks some. The sample lists some 350,000 clones, over 80% occurring once. Material for sequencing was PBMCs or T cells enriched from blood (not recorded which). The receptors here all came from a man younger than 40 who had recovered from COVID-19.

This chain joins TRBV7-8 and TRBJ2-1; D gene uncertain. The V end lost 5 bases, the J end lost 4 bases, and 9 bases lay between the germline ends. Per germline, CDR1 SGHVS and CDR2 FQNEAQ. This CDR3 has 13 amino acids. This chain's CDR3 is CASSPNTYNEQFF. CDR3 DNA sequence: TGTGCCAGCAGCCCTAATACGTACAATGAGCAGTTCTTC.

There are a few counts of this clone. The chain employs TRBV6-4 and TRBJ2-1, with D maybe TRBD1 (5 bases). CDR3 size: 15 residues. With 0 bases removed from V and 7 bases from J, the gap between germline ends came to 13 bases. Per the germline V gene, CDR1 is MRHNA and CDR2 is SNTAGT. The CDR3 bases are TGTGCCAGCAGTGACTCGATTGCAGGGAAAAATGAGCAGTTCTTC. It yields the protein CASSDSIAGKNEQFF.

J is TRBJ1-4 and V is TRBV7-7, with TRBD1 identical over 10 bases. Germline V gene data show CDR1 as SSHAT and CDR2 as FNYEAQ (reference sequence). Trimming at V came to 5 bases and at J to 5 bases, leaving 5 bases not matched to a gene. CDR3 length: 15 residues. CDR3: CASSRDRGRNEKLFF. Here the CDR3 DNA reads TGTGCCAGCAGCCGAGACAGGGGGCGAAATGAAAAACTGTTTTTT.

This clone has only one observation. The rearrangement links TRBV6-4 to TRBJ2-3; 7 positions agree with TRBD1. The CDR3 covers 13 residues. Germline CDR1 is MRHNA and CDR2 is SNTAGT. The J segment lost 6 bases and the V segment lost 6 bases, leaving 6 bases of the junction unmatched. Here the CDR3 reads CASSRQGHDTQYF. The CDR3 region has the DNA TGTGCCAGCAGCCGACAGGGTCACGATACGCAGTATTTT.

The rearrangement joins TRBV5-1 to TRBJ1-2, with 7 nucleotides matching TRBD1. The germline gives CDR1 SGHRS, CDR2 YFSETQ. The J segment lost 5 bases and the V segment lost 0 bases, leaving 7 bases of the junction unmatched. CDR3 length equals 15 residues. In DNA form, the CDR3 reads TGCGCCAGCAGCTTGGCCTACCGGGACAGATATGGCTACACCTTC. It encodes CASSLAYRDRYGYTF.

The chain links TRBV6-5 to TRBJ2-7, with D possibly being TRBD1 (7 bases). V was shortened by 7 bases and J by 1 base, with 17 bases between the two germline ends. In germline, CDR1 is MNHEY, CDR2 SVGAGI. The CDR3 is 15 amino acids. Here the CDR3 DNA reads TGTGCCAGCATCAGAGGGGGGACAGTTTCCTACGAGCAGTACTTC. This gives the protein CASIRGGTVSYEQYF.

The J gene is TRBJ2-3, the V gene TRBV4-1, with a possible D match to TRBD1 (5 bases). Per germline, CDR1 MGHRA and CDR2 YSYEKL. The CDR3 contains 16 residues. Trimming took off 0 bases at V and 2 bases at J, with 12 bases between the two ends. The CDR3 DNA follows: TGCGCCAGCAGCCAAGAAGGCAGGGCAGTCACAGATACGCAGTATTTT. Translated: CASSQEGRAVTDTQYF.

The chain employs TRBV28 and TRBJ1-1; 9 nucleotides match TRBD1. This CDR3 contains 14 residues. V was pared by 5 bases and J by 5 bases, with 6 bases of the junction left unmatched. The germline gives CDR1 MDHEN, CDR2 SYDVKM. CDR3 DNA sequence: TGTGCCAGCAGTCCGACAGGGGGTGGTACTGAAGCTTTCTTT. This gives the protein CASSPTGGGTEAFF.

CDR3 DNA sequence: TGTGCCAGCAGCTTCGGAGCTAGCCTGGAGACCCAGTACTTC. Protein sequence: CASSFGASLETQYF. The chain carries TRBV5-4 and TRBJ2-5, with a weak D call TRBD2 (5 bases). Trimming cost V 2 bases and J 5 bases, with 13 bases left between them. The germline V gene encodes CDR1 SGHNT and CDR2 YYREEE (reference sequence). The CDR3 is made up of 14 amino acids.

This clone was observed a handful of times. V usage is TRBV7-9 and J usage is TRBJ2-2; 11 bases map to TRBD2. The CDR3 loop spans 17 amino acids. CDR1 and CDR2 from the germline V gene are SEHNR and FQNEAQ (reference sequence). V gave up 5 bases and J gave up 8 bases; unmatched junction bases: 13. This chain's CDR3 is CASSDSSGGILPGELFF. The CDR3 bases are TGTGCCAGCAGCGACTCTAGCGGGGGGATCCTACCGGGGGAGCTGTTTTTT. Complete variable domain (other parts from reference TRBV7-9 and TRBJ2-2): DTGVSQNPRHKITKRGQNVTFRCDPISEHNRLYWYRQTLGQGPEFLTYFQNEAQLEKSRLLSDRFSAERPKGSFSTLEIQRTEQGDSAMYLCASSDSSGGILPGELFFGEGSRLTVL.

The CDR3 region is CACPGLADTGELFF. The CDR3 DNA reads TGTGCCTGCCCGGGACTAGCGGACACCGGGGAGCTGTTTTTT. V is TRBV30 and J is TRBJ2-2, with 11 bases matching TRBD2. The germline V gene encodes CDR1 GTSNPN and CDR2 SVGIG (reference sequence). The CDR3 totals 14 residues. V gave up 6 bases and J gave up 3 bases; unmatched junction bases: 3.

The CDR3 sequence is CASSLRTVGREQYF. DNA for the CDR3: TGTGCCAGCAGTCTCCGGACAGTTGGCCGCGAGCAGTACTTC. The J gene is TRBJ2-7, the V gene TRBV2; a possible D gene is TRBD1 (6 bases). Trimming pared 5 bases from V and 6 bases from J, leaving 17 bases between. The CDR3 spans 14 residues. Looked up from germline, CDR1 is SNHLY and CDR2 is FYNNEI.

The chain recombines TRBV28 with TRBJ1-1, with D possibly being TRBD1 (6 bases). The V end was cut by 3 bases, the J end by 8 bases, with 10 bases between. Germline V lookup: CDR1 MDHEN, CDR2 SYDVKM. The CDR3 loop spans 12 amino acids. The CDR3 DNA reads TGTGCCAGCAGTTTCGGGACATCAGAAGCTTTCTTT. It translates to CASSFGTSEAFF.

In DNA, the CDR3 is TGTGCCAGTAGTGTCGGCTACAATGAGCAGTTCTTC. Translated, it gives CASSVGYNEQFF. This rearrangement joins TRBV19 to TRBJ2-1; no clear D gene. CDR3 length: 12 amino acids. V shed 5 bases and J shed 3 bases, with 5 bases lying between them. CDR1 and CDR2 (germline): LNHDA, SQIVND (reference sequence).

The chain links TRBV27 to TRBJ2-1, with D hard to call. Germline V gene sequence: CDR1 MNHEY, CDR2 SMNVEV (reference sequence). Trimming took 2 bases from V and 5 from J, leaving 16 bases between them. The CDR3 has 16 amino acids. The CDR3 DNA sequence: TGTGCCAGCAGTTTAGGGCACATGCGCCCCCACAATGAGCAGTTCTTC. Translating gives CASSLGHMRPHNEQFF.

The V call is TRBV2, the J call TRBJ1-3; TRBD1 matches 9 bases. Germline CDR1 reads SNHLY; CDR2 reads FYNNEI. Trimming took 6 bases from V and 4 from J; bases not matched to a gene: 7. The CDR3 spans 15 residues. For the CDR3, the DNA is TGTGCCAGCAGCGCGCGGGACAGGGAAGGAAACACCATATATTTT. It translates to CASSARDREGNTIYF.

This chain uses TRBV6-4 with TRBJ1-1; D is perhaps TRBD1 (6 bases). Germline V lookup: CDR1 MRHNA, CDR2 SNTAGT. CDR3 length: 14 residues. Trimming left V 2 bases short and J 2 bases short, with 9 bases between. CDR3 nucleotide sequence: TGTGCCAGCAGTGACACGGACAGAAACACTGAAGCTTTCTTT. Translating gives CASSDTDRNTEAFF.

This clone was seen only a few times. This sequence joins TRBV6-2 or TRBV6-3 and TRBJ2-1; 10 bases are shared with TRBD2. The V and J ends lost 7 bases and 4 bases, in that order; junction bases with no gene match: 13. The CDR3 covers 17 residues. Germline V gene sequence: CDR1 MNHEY, CDR2 SVGEGT. CDR3 nucleotides: TGTGCCAGCACCCCCGGGTCCCTAGCGGGGGTTTACAATGAGCAGTTCTTC. Protein product: CASTPGSLAGVYNEQFF.

The rearrangement links TRBV3-1 (or the pseudogene TRBV3-2) to TRBJ2-7; TRBD1 matches 9 bases. Per germline, CDR1 LGHDT and CDR2 YNNKEL (reference sequence). The CDR3 consists of 16 residues. Unmatched junction bases numbered 3, after V lost 0 bases and J lost 0 bases. The CDR3 sequence: CASSQEETGGSYEQYF. The CDR3 DNA sequence: TGTGCCAGCAGCCAAGAAGAGACAGGGGGCTCCTACGAGCAGTACTTC.

The chain couples TRBV7-9 to TRBJ1-2; 9 bases align to TRBD1. V trimming: 1 base; J trimming: 3 bases; junction bases outside the gene matches: 3. The CDR3 is 15 amino acids. The germline V gene has CDR1 SEHNR and CDR2 FQNEAQ (reference sequence). The CDR3 protein is CASSLVGQGYYGYTF. CDR3 coding DNA: TGTGCCAGCAGCTTAGTTGGACAGGGGTACTATGGCTACACCTTC.